The 24 T cell receptor beta chains below were found in one sample sequenced in a study of blood T cell repertoires in COVID-19. The method was immunoSEQ multiplex PCR; TCRdb's version includes in-frame clones alone and lacks a portion of them. The table lists about 300,000 clones, just over 85% of them singletons. The sequencing sample was made of PBMCs or T cells enriched from blood (not recorded which). All receptors come from a young woman who had recovered from COVID-19.

The sample holds a few counts of this clone. The chain employs TRBV29-1 and TRBJ1-1; possibly TRBD1 for D (6 bases). CDR3 length equals 14 residues. Trimming took 7 bases from V and 1 from J, leaving 16 bases between them. The V gene's germline CDR1 is SQVTM and CDR2 ANQGSEA. The CDR3: CSAPRQGWNTEAFF. As DNA, the CDR3 is TGCAGCGCTCCGAGGCAGGGGTGGAACACTGAAGCTTTCTTT. Combining the CDR3 with reference TRBV29-1 and TRBJ1-1 gives the whole variable domain SAVISQKPSRDICQRGTSLTIQCQVDSQVTMMFWYRQQPGQSLTLIATANQGSEATYESGFVIDKFPISRPNLTFSTLTVSNMSPEDSSIYLCSAPRQGWNTEAFFGQGTRLTVV.

The chain is built from TRBV28 and TRBJ1-4; the D gene is possibly TRBD1 (5 bases). Trimming removed 2 bases from V and 7 bases from J, with 17 bases in between. The CDR3 runs 16 residues. The V gene's germline CDR1 is MDHEN and CDR2 SYDVKM. Here the CDR3 DNA reads TGTGCCAGCAGTTTAGTTTGGCAGGGTGACGGTGAAAAACTGTTTTTT. The encoded protein is CASSLVWQGDGEKLFF.

This clone turned up a few times. V usage is TRBV2 and J usage is TRBJ1-2, with 7 bases identical to TRBD1. The CDR3 loop spans 14 amino acids. In germline, CDR1 is SNHLY, CDR2 FYNNEI. After removal of 5 bases from V and 8 bases from J, the junction contained 11 bases not matched to a gene. The CDR3 region has the DNA TGTGCCAGCAGTCGTACTACAGGGGTTTTCGGCTACACCTTC. Translation: CASSRTTGVFGYTF. Filled out from reference TRBV2 and TRBJ1-2, the complete variable domain reads EPEVTQTPSHQVTQMGQEVILRCVPISNHLYFYWYRQILGQKVEFLVSFYNNEISEKSEIFDDQFSVERPDGSNFTLKIRSTKLEDSAMYFCASSRTTGVFGYTFGSGTRLTVV.

CDR3 in amino acids: CASESGQCTDTQYF. The CDR3 DNA reads as TGTGCCAGCGAGAGCGGGCAGTGCACAGATACGCAGTATTTT. The chain combines TRBV21-1 with TRBJ2-3; TRBD2 was called by the table and not checked on the DNA. TRBV21-1 is listed as a pseudogene. This CDR3 has 14 amino acids.

This clone was found a few times. The chain uses TRBV5-1 and TRBJ1-3; 7 bases agree with TRBD1. In germline, CDR1 is SGHRS, CDR2 YFSETQ. V gave up 2 bases and J gave up 0 bases; unmatched junction bases: 2. The CDR3 contains 15 residues. The CDR3 loop reads CASSFTGDSGNTIYF. The CDR3 nucleotides are TGCGCCAGCAGCTTCACAGGGGACTCTGGAAACACCATATATTTT.

This clone has more than one count but fewer than ten. The rearrangement joins TRBV7-8 to TRBJ2-6; TRBD1 is a possible D gene (6 bases). This CDR3 has 19 residues. CDR1 is SGHVS and CDR2 is FQNEAQ in the germline V gene. V was pared by 5 bases and J by 0 bases, with 20 bases between. CDR3 loop: CASSEPGQGPPSGANVLTF. Written as DNA, the CDR3 is TGTGCCAGCAGCGAGCCGGGACAAGGTCCTCCCTCTGGGGCCAACGTCCTGACTTTC.

V usage is TRBV19 and J usage is TRBJ1-1; D may be TRBD1 (5 bases). Germline-derived CDR1 and CDR2 are LNHDA and SQIVND (reference sequence). This CDR3 region has 14 residues. With 11 bases removed from V and 0 bases from J, the gap between germline ends came to 16 bases. Written as DNA, the CDR3 is TGTGCCTCCCTAGATACACAGGTGAACACTGAAGCTTTCTTT. Translating it yields CASLDTQVNTEAFF.

The chain combines TRBV10-3 with TRBJ2-5; D is possibly TRBD2 (6 bases). The CDR3 sequence is 14 residues long. The ends were cut back, 5 bases at V and 5 bases at J, with 15 bases in the middle. Germline CDR1 is ENHRY and CDR2 is SYGVKD. CDR3 nucleotide sequence: TGTGCCATCAGTACTTCGCGGGGCTCGGAGACCCAGTACTTC. Translated, it gives CAISTSRGSETQYF.

This clone was seen only once. The rearrangement links TRBV2 to TRBJ1-3; perhaps TRBD1 as D (5 bases). CDR1 is SNHLY and CDR2 is FYNNEI in the germline V gene. The CDR3 has 16 residues. V was pared by 6 bases and J by 0 bases, with 15 bases between. The CDR3 nucleotides read TGTGCCAGCAGGAGGAGGGCAGGGCGCTCTGGAAACACCATATATTTT. This translates into CASRRRAGRSGNTIYF. The full variable domain, its missing parts supplied by reference TRBV2 and TRBJ1-3, is EPEVTQTPSHQVTQMGQEVILRCVPISNHLYFYWYRQILGQKVEFLVSFYNNEISEKSEIFDDQFSVERPDGSNFTLKIRSTKLEDSAMYFCASRRRAGRSGNTIYFGEGSWLTVV.

The chain combines TRBV29-1 with TRBJ2-2; possibly TRBD2 for D (5 bases). CDR1 is SQVTM and CDR2 is ANQGSEA in the germline V gene. V gave up 7 bases and J gave up 3 bases, with 12 bases separating them. This CDR3 has 13 residues. CDR3 DNA sequence: TGCAGCGCTAGCATATCGGACACCGGGGAGCTGTTTTTT. It specifies CSASISDTGELFF.

The chain uses TRBV10-3 and TRBJ2-7, with 8 positions matching TRBD2. Germline CDR1 is ENHRY and CDR2 is SYGVKD. V lost 9 bases to trimming and J lost 2 bases; unmatched junction nucleotides: 3. The CDR3 length is 12 residues. CDR3 in DNA: TGTGCCATTGGACTAGCAACCTACGAGCAGTACTTC. Encoded protein: CAIGLATYEQYF.

This clone has just a few counts. The chain employs TRBV21-1 and TRBJ2-7; the D call in the table, TRBD1, was not verified against the DNA. TRBV21-1 is an annotated pseudogene. The length of the CDR3 is 14 residues. For the CDR3, the DNA is TGTGCCAGCAGCGAACGACAGGGTTCCCACGAGCAGTACTTC. It translates to CASSERQGSHEQYF.

This clone was seen at least ten times. This chain joins TRBV5-1 and TRBJ1-1; unclear D gene. Germline CDR1 reads SGHRS; CDR2 reads YFSETQ. This CDR3 contains 13 residues. V shed 3 bases and J shed 3 bases, with 9 bases lying between them. The CDR3 is CASSYMRYTEAFF. The CDR3 DNA sequence: TGCGCCAGCAGCTATATGCGGTACACTGAAGCTTTCTTT.

The chain couples TRBV10-3 to TRBJ2-1; 10 positions agree with TRBD1. Trimming at V came to 4 bases and at J to 9 bases, leaving 9 bases not matched to a gene. The CDR3 is made up of 15 amino acids. Looked up from germline, CDR1 is ENHRY and CDR2 is SYGVKD. CDR3 amino acids: CAISGARQGASEQFF. As DNA, the CDR3 is TGTGCCATCAGTGGGGCCCGACAGGGGGCGAGTGAGCAGTTCTTC.

The chain carries TRBV29-1 and TRBJ2-1; TRBD2 matches at 11 bases. CDR1 is SQVTM and CDR2 is ANQGSEA in the germline V gene. After removal of 1 base from V and 8 bases from J, the junction contained 4 bases not matched to a gene. This CDR3 contains 14 residues. The CDR3 DNA follows: TGCAGCGTTGAAGGTAGCGGGGGGGCCGATGAGCAGTTCTTC. It encodes CSVEGSGGADEQFF.

The V call is TRBV4-1, the J call TRBJ1-5; D is unclear. The CDR3 has 15 residues. Trimming cost V 4 bases and J 2 bases, with 12 bases left between them. CDR1 is MGHRA and CDR2 is YSYEKL in the germline V gene. In DNA, the CDR3 is TGCGCCAGCAGCCCCCTCGGCGGGGGCAATCAGCCCCAGCATTTT. Amino acids: CASSPLGGGNQPQHF.

The chain links TRBV30 to TRBJ1-6; D gene uncertain. This CDR3 has 12 amino acids. Deletions cut 8 bases from V and 8 bases from J, with 13 bases between. CDR1 GTSNPN and CDR2 SVGIG come from the germline V gene (reference sequence). CDR3: CAGGRLDSPLHF. CDR3 in DNA: TGTGCCGGAGGACGGCTGGATTCACCCCTCCACTTT. The entire variable domain, with the rest obtained from reference TRBV30 and TRBJ1-6, is as follows: SQTIHQWPATLVQPVGSPLSLECTVEGTSNPNLYWYRQAAGRGLQLLFYSVGIGQISSEVPQNLSASRPQDRQFILSSKKLLLSDSGFYLCAGGRLDSPLHFGNGTRLTVT.

The chain recombines TRBV28 with TRBJ1-1, with TRBD1 matching 10 bases. Unmatched junction bases numbered 2, after V lost 4 bases and J lost 0 bases. Germline CDR1 reads MDHEN; CDR2 reads SYDVKM. The length of the CDR3 is 15 residues. CDR3 in amino acids: CASSWTGGMNTEAFF. In DNA, the CDR3 is TGTGCCAGCAGTTGGACAGGGGGGATGAACACTGAAGCTTTCTTT.

The chain joins TRBV9 to TRBJ1-1; D is perhaps TRBD1 (6 bases). CDR3 length: 13 amino acids. Trimming took off 4 bases at V and 3 bases at J, with 10 bases between the two ends. Germline-derived CDR1 and CDR2 are SGDLS and YYNGEE. The CDR3 region has the DNA TGTGCCAGCAGCTCGCGACAGGACACTGAAGCTTTCTTT. This sequence encodes CASSSRQDTEAFF. The full variable domain, rest sourced from reference TRBV9 and TRBJ1-1, is DSGVTQTPKHLITATGQRVTLRCSPRSGDLSVYWYQQSLDQGLQFLIQYYNGEERAKGNILERFSAQQFPDLHSELNLSSLELGDSALYFCASSSRQDTEAFFGQGTRLTVV.

The chain carries TRBV30 and TRBJ1-1; D remains unclear. V was pared by 3 bases and J by 3 bases, with 5 bases between. Germline CDR1 and CDR2: GTSNPN and SVGIG (reference sequence). The CDR3 has 11 residues. The CDR3 protein is CAWSFDTEAFF. The CDR3 nucleotides are TGTGCCTGGAGCTTTGACACTGAAGCTTTCTTT.

J is TRBJ1-1 and V is TRBV5-1, with a possible D match to TRBD1 (6 bases). V dropped 3 bases and J dropped 0 bases, with 15 bases sitting between them. The CDR3 length is 16 residues. Germline-derived CDR1 and CDR2 are SGHRS and YFSETQ. CDR3 loop: CASSSRTAGLNTEAFF. The CDR3 DNA reads TGCGCCAGCAGCTCTCGGACAGCCGGTTTGAACACTGAAGCTTTCTTT. Full variable domain (remainder filled in from reference TRBV5-1 and TRBJ1-1): KAGVTQTPRYLIKTRGQQVTLSCSPISGHRSVSWYQQTPGQGLQFLFEYFSETQRNKGNFPGRFSGRQFSNSRSEMNVSTLELGDSALYLCASSSRTAGLNTEAFFGQGTRLTVV.

The rearrangement links TRBV15 to TRBJ1-4; D perhaps matches TRBD1 (5 bases). The CDR3 totals 14 residues. The V gene lost 5 bases and the J gene lost 8 bases, with 15 bases spanning the gap. Germline loops: CDR1 LNHNV, CDR2 YYDKDF (reference sequence). In DNA form, the CDR3 reads TGTGCCACCAGCCGACAGCCGGAGAACGAAAAACTGTTTTTT. Translated: CATSRQPENEKLFF.

V is TRBV10-1 and J is TRBJ1-1; D unresolved. CDR3 length: 12 amino acids. CDR1 is WNHNN, CDR2 SYGVQD, per germline (reference sequence). Trimming pared 4 bases from V and 5 bases from J, leaving 8 bases between. The CDR3 region is CASSGAETEAFF. For the CDR3, the DNA is TGCGCCAGCAGTGGTGCGGAAACTGAAGCTTTCTTT.

This clone came up once. The chain is built from TRBV6-5 and TRBJ2-3, with 9 positions matching TRBD2. Germline CDR1 MNHEY, CDR2 SVGAGI. The CDR3 spans 15 residues. Unmatched junction bases numbered 1, after V lost 0 bases and J lost 3 bases. Here the CDR3 DNA reads TGTGCCAGCAGTTACTCGCGGGAGGGAACAGATACGCAGTATTTT. Residues: CASSYSREGTDTQYF.